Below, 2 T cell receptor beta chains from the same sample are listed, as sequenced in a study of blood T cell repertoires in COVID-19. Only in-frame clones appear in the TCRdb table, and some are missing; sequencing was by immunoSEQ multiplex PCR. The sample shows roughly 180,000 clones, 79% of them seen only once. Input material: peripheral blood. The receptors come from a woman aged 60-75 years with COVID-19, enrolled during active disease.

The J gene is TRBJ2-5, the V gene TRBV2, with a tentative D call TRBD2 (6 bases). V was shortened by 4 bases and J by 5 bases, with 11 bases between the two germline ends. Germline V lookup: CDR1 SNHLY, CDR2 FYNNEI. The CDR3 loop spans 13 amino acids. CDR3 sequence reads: CASSAGRIETQYF. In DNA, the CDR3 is TGTGCCAGCAGTGCAGGGAGGATCGAGACCCAGTACTTC. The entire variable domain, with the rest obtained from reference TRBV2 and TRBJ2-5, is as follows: EPEVTQTPSHQVTQMGQEVILRCVPISNHLYFYWYRQILGQKVEFLVSFYNNEISEKSEIFDDQFSVERPDGSNFTLKIRSTKLEDSAMYFCASSAGRIETQYFGPGTRLLVL.

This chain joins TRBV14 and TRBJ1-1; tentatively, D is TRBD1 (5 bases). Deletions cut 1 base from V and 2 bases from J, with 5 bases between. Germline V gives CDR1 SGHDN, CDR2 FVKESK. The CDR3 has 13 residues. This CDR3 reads CASSQGTNTEAFF. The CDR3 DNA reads TGTGCCAGCAGCCAAGGGACAAACACTGAAGCTTTCTTT.